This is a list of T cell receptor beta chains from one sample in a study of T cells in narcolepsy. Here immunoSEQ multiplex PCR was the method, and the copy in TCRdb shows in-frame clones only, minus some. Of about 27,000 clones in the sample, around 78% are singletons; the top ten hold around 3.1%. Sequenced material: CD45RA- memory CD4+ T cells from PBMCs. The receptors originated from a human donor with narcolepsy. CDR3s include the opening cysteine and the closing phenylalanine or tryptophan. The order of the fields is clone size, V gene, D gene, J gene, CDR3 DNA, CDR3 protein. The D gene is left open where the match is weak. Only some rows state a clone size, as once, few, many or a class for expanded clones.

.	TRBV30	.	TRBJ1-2	TGTGCCTGGGGGCGGCTGGGCTACACCTTC	CAWGRLGYTF
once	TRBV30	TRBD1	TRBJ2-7	TGTGCCTGGGGGGGACAGGGACGGGGCGAGCAGTACTTC	CAWGGQGRGEQYF
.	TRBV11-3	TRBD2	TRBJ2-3	TGTGCCAGCAGCACCAGGACTAGCGGGGGGAACACAGATACGCAGTATTTT	CASSTRTSGGNTDTQYF
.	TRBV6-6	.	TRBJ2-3	TGTGCCAGCAGTTTAGGAGTTAGCACAGATACGCAGTATTTT	CASSLGVSTDTQYF
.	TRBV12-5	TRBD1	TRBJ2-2	TGTGCTAGTGGTTTACCGGGACAGCTCCTGGGGGAGCTGTTTTTT	CASGLPGQLLGELFF
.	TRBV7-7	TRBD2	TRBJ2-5	TGTGCCAGCAGCTTAGGAGCGGGGGGGCAAGAGACCCAGTACTTC	CASSLGAGGQETQYF
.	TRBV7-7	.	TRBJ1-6	TGTGCCAGCAGCTTTGGTACGGATTCACCCCTCCACTTT	CASSFGTDSPLHF
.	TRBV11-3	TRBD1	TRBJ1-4	TGTGCCAGCAGCTCAGGGACAGGGGCTAATGAAAAACTGTTTTTT	CASSSGTGANEKLFF
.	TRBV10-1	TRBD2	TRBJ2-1	TGCGCCAGCAGTGAGCCGACTAGCGGGTACAATGAGCAGTTCTTC	CASSEPTSGYNEQFF
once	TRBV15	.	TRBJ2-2	TGTGCCACCAGCAGCAGGGACTGGGAGCTGTTTTTT	CATSSRDWELFF
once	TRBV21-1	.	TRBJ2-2	TGTGCCAGCAGCAAACGGTGGGACAGGGGTTCCACCGGGGAGCTGTTTTTT	CASSKRWDRGSTGELFF
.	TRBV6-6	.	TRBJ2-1	TGTGCCAGCAGTACCCGCGATGAGCAGTTCTTC	CASSTRDEQFF
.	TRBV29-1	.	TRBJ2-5	TGCAGCGTTGCTGACACCCCAGCCCGAGAAGAGACCCAGTACTTC	CSVADTPAREETQYF
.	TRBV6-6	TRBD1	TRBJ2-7	TGTGCCAGCAGTTACTCCGGGACAGGACTACTCGAGCAGTACTTC	CASSYSGTGLLEQYF
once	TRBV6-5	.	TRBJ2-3	TGTGCCAGCACCTTAAGCGGCCCTACGGGTACGCAGTATTTT	CASTLSGPTGTQYF
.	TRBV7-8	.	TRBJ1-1	TGTGCCAGCAGCGCAAACAGGGTGGGCACTGAAGCTTTCTTT	CASSANRVGTEAFF
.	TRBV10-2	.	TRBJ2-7	TGCGCCAGCGCTTGGGCGGGGGCTTCTTACGAGCAGTACTTC	CASAWAGASYEQYF
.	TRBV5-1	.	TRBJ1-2	TGCGCCAGCAGCTTGCGGGACGGGACGTCCTATGGCTACACCTTC	CASSLRDGTSYGYTF